The T cell receptor beta chain described here comes from a study of blood T cell repertoires in COVID-19. The overall study: The origin of the acute and convalescent COVID-19 samples was the United States, Italy and Spain.

V was shortened by 8 bases and J by 1 base, with 6 bases between the two germline ends. The CDR3 has 12 residues. The V gene's germline CDR1 is SNHLY and CDR2 FYNNEI. About this clone itself: This specimen includes other DNA sequences encoding the same CDR3.

The repertoire was sequenced with immunoSEQ multiplex PCR; TCRdb's copy has only in-frame clones and lacks some. The table shows about 120,000 clones, with roughly 80% occurring only once. The sequence was obtained from a human donor in a cohort sampled during active COVID-19. The V gene is TRBV2, the J gene TRBJ1-3; D is uncertain. The sample consisted of peripheral blood. The CDR3 loop reads CASSGSGNTIYF. DNA of the CDR3: TGTGCCAGCTCCGGGTCTGGAAACACCATATATTTT.